Shown below are 25 T cell receptor beta chains from a single sample sequenced in a study of cytomegalovirus exposure and HLA in healthy donors. The PCR had 60 Vbeta and 13 Jbeta primers. Only in-frame clones appear in the TCRdb table, and some are missing; sequencing was by immunoSEQ multiplex PCR. The sample has 95,000 or so clones; approximately 77% are singletons. The specimen was PBMCs. Every receptor here comes from a woman aged 40 to 49 in good health and CMV-seronegative.

This chain joins TRBV5-1 and TRBJ1-3; the D gene is possibly TRBD1 (6 bases). The CDR3 is 14 residues long. Germline V lookup: CDR1 SGHRS, CDR2 YFSETQ. V was clipped by 5 bases and J by 0 bases, with 9 bases between them. CDR3 coding DNA: TGCGCCAGCAGTAAACAGGGCTCTGGAAACACCATATATTTT. It codes for CASSKQGSGNTIYF.

A single count supports this clone. The chain carries TRBV6-1 and TRBJ1-3; no clear D. V was trimmed by 7 bases and J by 0 bases, leaving 10 bases between them. CDR1 and CDR2 (germline): MNHNS, SASEGT. The CDR3 runs to 14 residues. In DNA, the CDR3 is TGTGCCAGCAATCCACGAGGCTCTGGAAACACCATATATTTT. This encodes CASNPRGSGNTIYF.

The CDR3 here is CASSVAVWETEAFF. The CDR3 region has the DNA TGTGCCAGCAGCGTAGCTGTCTGGGAGACTGAAGCTTTCTTT. V is TRBV9 and J is TRBJ1-1; no clear D gene. Germline CDR1 is SGDLS and CDR2 is YYNGEE. The CDR3 consists of 14 residues. V was cut by 0 bases and J by 5 bases, with 11 bases left in between.

The rearrangement links TRBV5-1 to TRBJ1-2, with 8 bases aligning to TRBD1. This CDR3 contains 15 residues. The V and J ends lost 1 base and 4 bases, in that order; junction bases with no gene match: 6. Per germline, CDR1 SGHRS and CDR2 YFSETQ. The CDR3 sequence is CASSLSQGARYGYTF. CDR3 in DNA: TGCGCCAGCAGCTTGTCTCAGGGGGCCCGCTATGGCTACACCTTC.

This chain uses TRBV27 with TRBJ1-1; D ambiguous. Germline values: CDR1 MNHEY, CDR2 SMNVEV (reference sequence). This CDR3 is built from 13 residues. V lost 3 bases to trimming and J lost 11 bases, with 16 bases between them. The DNA of the CDR3 is TGTGCCAGCAGTTTGGGCAGCTCTAGGAGGGCTTTCTTT. Its translation: CASSLGSSRRAFF.

This chain links TRBV2 with TRBJ1-3; 8 bases are a match to TRBD1. Germline CDR1 is SNHLY and CDR2 is FYNNEI. The CDR3 spans 16 residues. The V segment lost 4 bases and the J segment 4 bases; nucleotides outside the gene matches: 9. The CDR3 DNA sequence: TGTGCCAGCAGTGTATCAGGGGGCTTGAGAGGAAACACCATATATTTT. Translated, it gives CASSVSGGLRGNTIYF. The whole variable domain, filled in from reference TRBV2 and TRBJ1-3, reads EPEVTQTPSHQVTQMGQEVILRCVPISNHLYFYWYRQILGQKVEFLVSFYNNEISEKSEIFDDQFSVERPDGSNFTLKIRSTKLEDSAMYFCASSVSGGLRGNTIYFGEGSWLTVV.

The chain carries TRBV6-1 and TRBJ1-6; D remains ambiguous. CDR1 MNHNS and CDR2 SASEGT come from the germline V gene. The CDR3 totals 13 residues. Trimming shortened V by 1 base and J by 7 bases, and 5 bases separated the two germline ends. CDR3 nucleotide sequence: TGTGCCAGCAGTGAAGGGAGGAATTCACCCCTCCACTTT. Translating gives CASSEGRNSPLHF.

This rearrangement joins TRBV7-9 to TRBJ1-4, with no clear D. This CDR3 region has 15 residues. V shed 2 bases and J shed 5 bases, with 12 bases lying between them. In germline, CDR1 is SEHNR, CDR2 FQNEAQ (reference sequence). CDR3 nucleotides: TGTGCCAGCAGCTTAACCCCGGGATCAAATGAAAAACTGTTTTTT. This gives the protein CASSLTPGSNEKLFF.

V and J are TRBV6-6 and TRBJ1-5; 8 nucleotides agree with TRBD1. Trimming removed 4 bases from V and 3 bases from J; junction bases left unmatched: 5. This CDR3 spans 15 amino acids. Germline V gene sequence: CDR1 MNHNY, CDR2 SVGAGI (reference sequence). For the CDR3, the DNA is TGTGCCAGCAGTTTACAGGGGGTTAACAATCAGCCCCAGCATTTT. This translates into CASSLQGVNNQPQHF.

This clone was seen more than once but under ten times. The chain combines TRBV7-2 with TRBJ2-3; tentatively, D is TRBD1 (5 bases). The CDR3 runs 13 residues. Germline V gene sequence: CDR1 SGHTA, CDR2 FQGNSA. V lost 5 bases and J lost 5, with 11 bases in between. The CDR3 nucleotides are TGTGCCAGCAGCGTCAGGGCCGGAGATACGCAGTATTTT. This encodes CASSVRAGDTQYF.

In DNA, the CDR3 is TGTGCCAGCAGCTTGCAGACAGGGGGCTCCTACAATGAGCAGTTCTTC. Translated, it gives CASSLQTGGSYNEQFF. The genes are TRBV7-9 and TRBJ2-1; 9 bases map to TRBD1. Germline V lookup: CDR1 SEHNR, CDR2 FQNEAQ (reference sequence). There are 16 residues in the CDR3. V dropped 3 bases and J dropped 0; count of bases not matched to a gene: 3.

The chain links TRBV28 to TRBJ2-7, with 8 bases that match TRBD1. Germline V gene data show CDR1 as MDHEN and CDR2 as SYDVKM. The ends lost 10 bases at V and 2 bases at J; junction bases unmatched: 13. The CDR3 has 15 residues. As DNA, the CDR3 is TGTGCCACCCTATTTGGGGACAGGCTCACCTACGAGCAGTACTTC. Residues: CATLFGDRLTYEQYF.

This clone was counted a few times. J is TRBJ2-2 and V is TRBV5-6; D is possibly TRBD1 (5 bases). V was cut by 2 bases and J by 6 bases, with 5 bases left in between. In germline, CDR1 is SGHDT, CDR2 YYEEEE. This CDR3 has 12 amino acids. The DNA for the CDR3 is TGTGCCAGCAGCTTAGGGGCCGGGGAGCTGTTTTTT. This sequence encodes CASSLGAGELFF.

In its sample, this clone was seen a few times. The CDR3 sequence is CATTYLGGAETQYF. DNA for the CDR3: TGTGCCACCACTTACCTTGGGGGGGCAGAGACCCAGTACTTC. V is TRBV7-7 and J is TRBJ2-5, with D maybe TRBD2 (7 bases). The CDR3 is made up of 14 amino acids. Germline V gene data show CDR1 as SSHAT and CDR2 as FNYEAQ (reference sequence). Trimming took off 10 bases at V and 4 bases at J, with 19 bases between the two ends.

This clone has only a few counts. The chain combines TRBV2 with TRBJ2-5; D perhaps matches TRBD2 (5 bases). The CDR3 has 12 residues. The germline V and J ends were trimmed by 8 bases and 0 bases, with 7 bases remaining between them. The germline V gene has CDR1 SNHLY and CDR2 FYNNEI. The CDR3 protein is CASFGNQETQYF. The CDR3 DNA is TGTGCCAGCTTCGGGAACCAAGAGACCCAGTACTTC.

V usage is TRBV7-6 and J usage is TRBJ2-7; the match to TRBD2 covers 15 bases. This CDR3 is 16 amino acids long. Losses at the gene ends were 4 bases for V and 2 bases for J; bases not matched to a gene: 3. Per germline, CDR1 SGHVS and CDR2 FNYEAQ. CDR3 nucleotide sequence: TGTGCCAGCAGCTCCGGGACTAGCGGGGGGACCTACGAGCAGTACTTC. Its protein product is CASSSGTSGGTYEQYF.

The genes are TRBV11-2 and TRBJ1-1; D is unclear. Germline V gives CDR1 SGHAT, CDR2 FQNNGV. Trimming shortened V by 1 base and J by 4 bases, and 7 bases separated the two germline ends. The CDR3 covers 13 residues. DNA for the CDR3: TGTGCCAGCAGCTTAGTCCGGGGCACTGAAGCTTTCTTT. Residues: CASSLVRGTEAFF.

The V call is TRBV12-5, the J call TRBJ2-3; the match to TRBD1 covers 7 bases. In germline, CDR1 is LGHNT, CDR2 FRNRAP. The CDR3 totals 15 residues. The V gene end was trimmed by 2 bases and the J gene end by 2 bases; junction bases not matched to a gene: 4. The CDR3: CASGLTGAPTDTQYF. The CDR3 DNA is TGTGCTAGTGGTTTGACAGGGGCCCCCACAGATACGCAGTATTTT.

The J gene is TRBJ1-4, the V gene TRBV7-8; unclear D gene. With 1 base removed from V and 2 bases from J, the gap between germline ends came to 17 bases. CDR3 size: 18 residues. Germline lookup yields CDR1 SGHVS and CDR2 FQNEAQ. The CDR3, as DNA: TGTGCCAGCAGCTTAGTCCCCCCGAGGGAGGTTACTAATGAAAAACTGTTTTTT. Protein product: CASSLVPPREVTNEKLFF.

The chain uses TRBV2 and TRBJ2-5, with D tentatively TRBD1 (6 bases). The germline gives CDR1 SNHLY, CDR2 FYNNEI. This CDR3 contains 15 residues. V was trimmed by 8 bases and J by 5 bases, leaving 21 bases between them. The CDR3 region has the DNA TGTGCCAGCGGATTTCAAGGGACACCCAGGGAGACCCAGTACTTC. This gives the protein CASGFQGTPRETQYF. Full variable domain (outside the CDR3, taken from reference TRBV2 and TRBJ2-5): EPEVTQTPSHQVTQMGQEVILRCVPISNHLYFYWYRQILGQKVEFLVSFYNNEISEKSEIFDDQFSVERPDGSNFTLKIRSTKLEDSAMYFCASGFQGTPRETQYFGPGTRLLVL.

V gene TRBV4-3 combines with J gene TRBJ2-1; 12 nucleotides match TRBD2. The V and J ends lost 0 bases and 3 bases, in that order; junction bases with no gene match: 6. This CDR3 comprises 18 residues. The germline V gene encodes CDR1 LGHNA and CDR2 YSLEER. The CDR3 DNA sequence: TGCGCCAGCAGCCAAGAGACTAGCGGGGGCCTAAACTACAATGAGCAGTTCTTC. Its translation: CASSQETSGGLNYNEQFF.

The V and J genes are TRBV6-4 and TRBJ1-4; 7 bases are a match to TRBD1. This CDR3 region has 15 residues. Germline V CDR1 and CDR2: MRHNA, SNTAGT. Trimming removed 2 bases from V and 7 bases from J; junction bases left unmatched: 7. The CDR3 DNA sequence: TGTGCCAGCAGTGACCAAGGGGGCGCCGGTGAAAAACTGTTTTTT. Its protein product is CASSDQGGAGEKLFF.

The chain is built from TRBV11-2 and TRBJ1-2, with 7 bases aligning to TRBD1. The CDR3 totals 14 residues. Unmatched junction bases numbered 1, after V lost 2 bases and J lost 1 base. The germline V gene encodes CDR1 SGHAT and CDR2 FQNNGV. The CDR3 is CASSLNRGNYGYTF. The CDR3, as DNA: TGTGCCAGCAGCTTAAACAGGGGTAACTATGGCTACACCTTC.

CDR3 in DNA: TGTGCCAGTAGCCCAACCGGGACACCTACCCATGAGCAGTTCTTC. Translating it yields CASSPTGTPTHEQFF. This rearrangement joins TRBV19 to TRBJ2-1, with D possibly matching TRBD1 (6 bases). This CDR3 region has 15 residues. CDR1 is LNHDA and CDR2 is SQIVND in the germline V gene (reference sequence). Trimming pared 6 bases from V and 8 bases from J, leaving 20 bases between.

This clone was picked up one time. V is TRBV4-3 and J is TRBJ1-2, with D perhaps matching TRBD1 (6 bases). With 3 bases removed from V and 3 bases from J, the gap between germline ends came to 20 bases. This CDR3 spans 17 amino acids. Germline CDR1 LGHNA, CDR2 YSLEER. The DNA for the CDR3 is TGCGCCAGCAGCCAGGGGGCAGGAAGTACAGATTACTATGGCTACACCTTC. As protein: CASSQGAGSTDYYGYTF.